The T cell receptor beta chain described here comes from a study of blood T cell repertoires in COVID-19. TCRdb's copy holds only in-frame clones and misses some; the assay was immunoSEQ multiplex PCR. The sample gives over 15,000 clones, roughly nine tenths of which show up once; 31% is in the top ten. Recruited during active infection, patients (from Seattle) were subsequently followed longitudinally. The V gene's germline CDR1 is SNHLY and CDR2 FYNNEI. Trimming stripped 7 bases from V and 1 base from J, with 17 bases between. CDR3 size: 15 residues. The TCR was taken from a woman of 80 years or more with COVID-19, enrolled during active disease. Sequencing was done on a sample of peripheral blood. The chain recombines TRBV2 with TRBJ2-7; D possibly corresponds to TRBD2 (7 bases). CDR3 amino acids: CASIGGGRDSYEQYF. The CDR3 DNA follows: TGTGCCAGCATCGGAGGGGGGAGGGATTCCTACGAGCAGTACTTC.